A selection of T cell receptor beta chains follows, all from one sample in a study of cytomegalovirus exposure and HLA in healthy donors. Only in-frame clones appear in the TCRdb table, and some are missing; sequencing was by immunoSEQ multiplex PCR. This sample carries 120,000 to 150,000 clones, around 84% of them seen once, and the ten largest clones take 3%. Material for sequencing was PBMCs. The receptors originated from a man in his forties in good health and CMV-seropositive. Each CDR3 is given with its conserved first and last residue. Each record gives: V gene, J gene, D gene, clone size, CDR3 protein, CDR3 DNA. D genes are given only for firm matches. Only some rows state a clone size, as once, few, many or a class for expanded clones.

V gene: TRBV19
J gene: TRBJ2-2
D gene: TRBD1
clone size: .
CDR3 protein: CASLPGGGYTGELFF
CDR3 DNA: TGTGCCAGCCTGCCAGGGGGTGGTTACACCGGGGAGCTGTTTTTT

V gene: TRBV19
J gene: TRBJ2-7
D gene: .
clone size: few
CDR3 protein: CASSIPDRPYEQYF
CDR3 DNA: TGTGCCAGTAGTATCCCGGACAGACCCTACGAGCAGTACTTC

V gene: TRBV7-2
J gene: TRBJ1-1
D gene: .
clone size: .
CDR3 protein: CASSLDFRGRDTEAFF
CDR3 DNA: TGTGCCAGCAGCTTAGACTTTCGGGGAAGGGATACTGAAGCTTTCTTT

V gene: TRBV19
J gene: TRBJ1-5
D gene: TRBD1
clone size: once
CDR3 protein: CASSSSGGYSNQPQHF
CDR3 DNA: TGTGCCAGTAGTTCTTCAGGGGGATATAGCAATCAGCCCCAGCATTTT

V gene: TRBV6-5
J gene: TRBJ2-7
D gene: .
clone size: .
CDR3 protein: CASGRGISYEQYF
CDR3 DNA: TGTGCCAGCGGACGGGGTATTAGCTACGAGCAGTACTTC

V gene: TRBV7-8
J gene: TRBJ2-3
D gene: TRBD1
clone size: .
CDR3 protein: CASSSTGTGVTDTQYF
CDR3 DNA: TGTGCCAGCAGCTCAACCGGGACAGGGGTTACAGATACGCAGTATTTT

V gene: TRBV7-8
J gene: TRBJ2-1
D gene: .
clone size: .
CDR3 protein: CASSSQRDSAEQFF
CDR3 DNA: TGTGCCAGCAGCTCCCAAAGGGACTCCGCTGAGCAGTTCTTC

V gene: TRBV30
J gene: TRBJ2-1
D gene: TRBD2
clone size: .
CDR3 protein: CAWSDKAGGTGNEQFF
CDR3 DNA: TGTGCCTGGAGTGACAAAGCGGGAGGTACGGGGAATGAGCAGTTCTTC

V gene: TRBV6-5
J gene: TRBJ1-2
D gene: TRBD1
clone size: .
CDR3 protein: CASRLTGLNYGYTF
CDR3 DNA: TGTGCCAGCAGACTGACAGGGTTAAACTATGGCTACACCTTC

V gene: TRBV7-9
J gene: TRBJ1-2
D gene: TRBD1
clone size: .
CDR3 protein: CSSSLSAGGYSGYTF
CDR3 DNA: TGTTCCAGCAGCTTATCGGCAGGGGGCTATAGTGGCTACACCTTC

V gene: TRBV28
J gene: TRBJ2-1
D gene: TRBD2
clone size: few
CDR3 protein: CASSNSGSRGNEQFF
CDR3 DNA: TGTGCCAGCAGCAATAGCGGGAGTCGGGGGAATGAGCAGTTCTTC

V gene: TRBV18
J gene: TRBJ1-2
D gene: .
clone size: .
CDR3 protein: CASSPPSRNGGYTF
CDR3 DNA: TGTGCCAGCTCACCACCGAGCAGGAACGGTGGCTACACCTTC

V gene: TRBV11-2
J gene: TRBJ2-7
D gene: .
clone size: .
CDR3 protein: CASSLEVGGYEQYF
CDR3 DNA: TGTGCCAGCAGCTTAGAAGTCGGGGGCTACGAGCAGTACTTC

V gene: TRBV9
J gene: TRBJ1-1
D gene: .
clone size: .
CDR3 protein: CASSTGEGRTEAFF
CDR3 DNA: TGTGCCAGCAGCACCGGAGAGGGGAGGACTGAAGCTTTCTTT

V gene: TRBV18
J gene: TRBJ1-1
D gene: .
clone size: .
CDR3 protein: CASSRTENLNTEAFF
CDR3 DNA: TGTGCCAGCTCACGTACAGAAAATTTGAACACTGAAGCTTTCTTT

V gene: TRBV15
J gene: TRBJ1-1
D gene: .
clone size: .
CDR3 protein: CATTNTENTEAFF
CDR3 DNA: TGTGCCACCACCAATACAGAGAACACTGAAGCTTTCTTT

V gene: TRBV9
J gene: TRBJ2-5
D gene: .
clone size: .
CDR3 protein: CASSPGFIGETQYF
CDR3 DNA: TGTGCCAGCAGCCCCGGGTTCATCGGGGAGACCCAGTACTTC

V gene: TRBV14
J gene: TRBJ2-3
D gene: .
clone size: .
CDR3 protein: CASSQDSRVRTDTQYF
CDR3 DNA: TGTGCCAGCAGCCAAGATTCTCGGGTCCGCACAGATACGCAGTATTTT

V gene: TRBV7-3
J gene: TRBJ2-1
D gene: TRBD2
clone size: .
CDR3 protein: CASSRTPGLAGGSSYNEQFF
CDR3 DNA: TGTGCCAGCAGCCGGACTCCGGGACTAGCGGGAGGGAGCTCCTACAATGAGCAGTTCTTC

V gene: TRBV9
J gene: TRBJ2-3
D gene: TRBD2
clone size: .
CDR3 protein: CASSVVAGGTDTQYF
CDR3 DNA: TGTGCCAGCAGCGTAGTGGCGGGAGGCACAGATACGCAGTATTTT

V gene: TRBV10-1
J gene: TRBJ2-7
D gene: TRBD2
clone size: few
CDR3 protein: CASSEGSGKGEQYF
CDR3 DNA: TGCGCCAGCAGTGAGGGAAGCGGGAAGGGCGAGCAGTACTTC

V gene: TRBV10-3
J gene: TRBJ1-2
D gene: TRBD1
clone size: .
CDR3 protein: CAISDGQGGLYGYTF
CDR3 DNA: TGTGCCATCAGTGACGGACAGGGGGGTCTCTATGGCTACACCTTC

V gene: TRBV7-9
J gene: TRBJ2-3
D gene: .
clone size: .
CDR3 protein: CSSSLGIADTQYF
CDR3 DNA: TGTTCCAGCAGCTTGGGCATTGCAGATACGCAGTATTTT